Each of the 16 T cell receptor beta chains below was sequenced from the same sample in a study of blood T cell repertoires in COVID-19. Data came from immunoSEQ multiplex PCR; TCRdb stores just in-frame clones and leaves some out. Of 250,000 to 300,000 clones listed, 83% were seen once; the top ten hold 4.6%. Sequences were obtained from peripheral blood. All receptors come from a man aged 60 to 69 who had recovered from COVID-19.

V and J are TRBV28 and TRBJ1-3, with D uncertain. The CDR3 is made up of 15 amino acids. From germline, CDR1 is MDHEN and CDR2 SYDVKM. Trimming pared 4 bases from V and 0 bases from J, leaving 10 bases between. As DNA, the CDR3 is TGTGCCAGCAGTTCCCACAGCAGCTCTGGAAACACCATATATTTT. Its translation: CASSSHSSSGNTIYF.

This rearrangement joins TRBV6-6 to TRBJ1-1; maybe TRBD1 (6 bases). The V end was cut by 4 bases, the J end by 3 bases, with 9 bases between. The CDR3 covers 13 residues. Germline CDR1 and CDR2: MNHNY and SVGAGI (reference sequence). DNA of the CDR3: TGTGCCAGCAGTTGGGAGGGGGACACTGAAGCTTTCTTT. Its translation: CASSWEGDTEAFF.

The chain is built from TRBV29-1 and TRBJ2-2, with 10 nucleotides matching TRBD1. Per the germline V gene, CDR1 is SQVTM and CDR2 is ANQGSEA. The CDR3 extends over 16 amino acids. Trimming cost V 1 base and J 6 bases; bases outside gene matches: 8. The CDR3 DNA is TGCAGCGTTGAAGGAGCCGGGACAGGGGTCCCCGGGGAGCTGTTTTTT. The encoded protein is CSVEGAGTGVPGELFF.

The rearrangement uses TRBV3-1 (or the pseudogene TRBV3-2) and TRBJ2-1; 14 bases are shared with TRBD2. The ends lost 4 bases at V and 9 bases at J; junction bases unmatched: 11. The CDR3 spans 17 residues. Germline V gene data show CDR1 as LGHDT and CDR2 as YNNKEL (reference sequence). This CDR3 reads CASSRLGTSGSLSEQFF. For the CDR3, the DNA is TGTGCCAGCAGCCGACTAGGGACTAGCGGGAGTCTGAGTGAGCAGTTCTTC.

This chain connects TRBV6-6 to TRBJ2-1; D is ambiguous. Trimming cost V 0 bases and J 7 bases, with 10 bases left between them. The CDR3 spans 14 residues. From germline, CDR1 is MNHNY and CDR2 SVGAGI (reference sequence). This CDR3 reads CASSYSPERNEQFF. For the CDR3, the DNA is TGTGCCAGCAGTTACTCACCGGAGAGGAATGAGCAGTTCTTC.

V gene TRBV6-5 combines with J gene TRBJ2-1; 9 nucleotides match TRBD1. The V and J ends lost 6 bases and 0 bases, in that order; junction bases with no gene match: 3. Looked up from germline, CDR1 is MNHEY and CDR2 is SVGAGI. This CDR3 is built from 15 residues. The CDR3 DNA is TGTGCCAGCAGCCGGGACAGGGACTCCTACAATGAGCAGTTCTTC. This sequence encodes CASSRDRDSYNEQFF.

The V call is TRBV6-5, the J call TRBJ2-3; D is uncertain. V lost 0 bases and J 6 bases, leaving 10 bases between the germline ends. The CDR3 is 14 residues long. Germline V gene data show CDR1 as MNHEY and CDR2 as SVGAGI. CDR3 nucleotide sequence: TGTGCCAGCAGTTACTCGAACCTAGTTGATACGCAGTATTTT. This translates into CASSYSNLVDTQYF.

The chain uses TRBV9 and TRBJ2-3; 8 nucleotides line up with TRBD2. With 4 bases clipped from V and 3 bases from J, the junction kept 10 bases outside the gene matches. CDR3 size: 16 residues. Germline-derived CDR1 and CDR2 are SGDLS and YYNGEE. The CDR3 here is CASSPGRTSITDTQYF. Here the CDR3 DNA reads TGTGCCAGCAGCCCAGGCAGGACTAGCATTACAGATACGCAGTATTTT.

The J gene is TRBJ2-1, the V gene TRBV21-1; the table's D gene call, TRBD1, was not cross checked with the DNA. TRBV21-1 is labeled a pseudogene. The CDR3 runs 17 residues. The CDR3 here is CASSTGEDRVAYNEQFF. DNA for the CDR3: TGTGCCAGCAGCACCGGGGAGGACAGGGTCGCCTACAATGAGCAGTTCTTC.

The V gene is TRBV3-1 (or the pseudogene TRBV3-2), the J gene TRBJ1-1; TRBD1 is a possible D gene (6 bases). This CDR3 is 16 amino acids long. CDR1 and CDR2 (germline): LGHDT, YNNKEL (reference sequence). The germline V and J ends were trimmed by 3 bases and 0 bases, with 14 bases remaining between them. DNA for the CDR3: TGTGCCAGCAGCCATTCCTTCGACAGGTTGAACACTGAAGCTTTCTTT. It specifies CASSHSFDRLNTEAFF.

V gene TRBV21-1 combines with J gene TRBJ2-1; the DNA was not compared with TRBD2, the D call given in the table. TRBV21-1 is recorded as a pseudogene. The CDR3 extends over 19 amino acids. The CDR3, as DNA: TGTGCCAGCAGCAAAGAACAGGTTAAGAAAGGGAGGTTTGACAATGAGCAGTTCTTC. Encoded protein: CASSKEQVKKGRFDNEQFF.

The chain has TRBV2 and TRBJ2-7; 9 nucleotides line up with TRBD2. Germline CDR1 and CDR2: SNHLY and FYNNEI. The CDR3 runs 13 residues. With V trimmed by 7 bases and J by 10 bases, 11 bases remained unmatched. The CDR3 region is CASTNLASGIQYF. The CDR3 DNA follows: TGTGCCAGCACCAACTTGGCTAGCGGGATTCAGTACTTC. The complete variable domain, with remaining parts taken from reference TRBV2 and TRBJ2-7, reads EPEVTQTPSHQVTQMGQEVILRCVPISNHLYFYWYRQILGQKVEFLVSFYNNEISEKSEIFDDQFSVERPDGSNFTLKIRSTKLEDSAMYFCASTNLASGIQYFGPGTRLTVT.

The chain has TRBV5-1 and TRBJ2-1; 12 bases align to TRBD2. This CDR3 comprises 16 residues. From germline, CDR1 is SGHRS and CDR2 YFSETQ. With V trimmed by 4 bases and J by 5 bases, 7 bases remained unmatched. The CDR3 DNA reads TGCGCCAGCAGCACGGGACTAGCGGGCACACACAATGAGCAGTTCTTC. It translates to CASSTGLAGTHNEQFF.

The V call is TRBV28, the J call TRBJ2-2, with a possible D match to TRBD2 (5 bases). Germline-derived CDR1 and CDR2 are MDHEN and SYDVKM. The CDR3 extends over 15 amino acids. V gave up 3 bases and J gave up 6 bases, with 14 bases separating them. Here the CDR3 reads CASSLGRGMAGELFF. The CDR3 DNA reads TGTGCCAGCAGTTTGGGCAGAGGGATGGCCGGGGAGCTGTTTTTT.

In this sample, this clone turned up a few times. The CDR3 DNA reads as TGCGCCAGCAGCTCGGGTTTCGACTATAATTCACCCCTCCACTTT. It translates to CASSSGFDYNSPLHF. The chain links TRBV5-1 to TRBJ1-6; D is uncertain. V was shortened by 3 bases and J by 3 bases, with 10 bases between the two germline ends. The germline gives CDR1 SGHRS, CDR2 YFSETQ. The CDR3 is 15 amino acids.

The gene calls are TRBV28 and TRBJ2-3; 13 nucleotides match TRBD2. This CDR3 region has 17 residues. Looked up from germline, CDR1 is MDHEN and CDR2 is SYDVKM. With V trimmed by 5 bases and J by 4 bases, 9 bases remained unmatched. This chain's CDR3 is CASSVLGGLAGSDTQYF. DNA for the CDR3: TGTGCCAGCAGTGTCTTAGGGGGACTAGCGGGGTCAGATACGCAGTATTTT.